This TCR beta chain was found in a study of blood T cells in healthy people across ages. There are a few counts of this clonotype. The authors ran a second PCR of 7 to 11 cycles using a sample-barcoded 5' primer and a J-beta primer mix. TCRdb re-called the 5' RACE reads with MiXCR, one entry per CDR3 protein. The profile covers about 730,000 distinct CDR3 sequences, with roughly 47% appearing a single time and around 20% taken by the ten largest. The V gene's germline CDR1 is DFQATT and CDR2 SNEGSKA (reference sequence). This CDR3 has 15 amino acids. Germline trimming cut 3 bases from V and 8 bases from J; bases unmatched to any gene: 6.

The sequence was obtained from a woman in her fifties or sixties in good health. Source material: blood. The V gene is TRBV20-1, the J gene TRBJ2-1, with 14 bases fitting TRBD2. In DNA form, the CDR3 reads TGCAGTGCTAGCCCGGGACTAGCGGGAGTCGATGAGCAGTTCTTC. It codes for CSASPGLAGVDEQFF.